The T cell receptor beta chain under discussion was sequenced for a study of blood T cell repertoires in COVID-19. Study information: From the United States, Italy and Spain came samples of acute and convalescent COVID-19.

Seattle enrolled patients during active infection and tracked them longitudinally. Original processing notes: Counts of nucleated cells, estimated from reference gene primer amplification, were obtained. Repertoires were generated with immunoSEQ multiplex PCR, while TCRdb's copy carries only in-frame clones and drops some. The V and J calls and the clone size are those of that table, but D and trimming were determined from the DNA. Of about 160,000 clones in the sample, around 83% were seen once. This CDR3 region has 16 residues. V was shortened by 6 bases and J by 1 base, with 15 bases between the two germline ends. From germline, CDR1 is SEHNR and CDR2 FQNEAQ (reference sequence).

Sequencing was performed on peripheral blood. This sequence was found in a woman in her 50s with COVID-19, enrolled during active disease. V usage is TRBV7-9 and J usage is TRBJ2-2; D ambiguous. The CDR3: CASSYMRRMNTGELFF. For the CDR3, the DNA is TGTGCCAGCAGTTACATGAGGAGAATGAACACCGGGGAGCTGTTTTTT.